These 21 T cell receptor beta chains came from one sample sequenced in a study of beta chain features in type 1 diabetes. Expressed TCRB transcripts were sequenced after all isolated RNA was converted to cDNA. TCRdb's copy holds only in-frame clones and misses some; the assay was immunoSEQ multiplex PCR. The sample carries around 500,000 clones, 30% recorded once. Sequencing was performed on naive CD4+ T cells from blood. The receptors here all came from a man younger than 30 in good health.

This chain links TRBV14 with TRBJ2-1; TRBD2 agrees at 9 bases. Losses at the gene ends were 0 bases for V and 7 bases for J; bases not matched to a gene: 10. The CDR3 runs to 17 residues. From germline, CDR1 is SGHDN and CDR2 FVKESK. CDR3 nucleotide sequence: TGTGCCAGCAGCCAAGATTTCTCTAGCGGGAAGTCGAATGAGCAGTTCTTC. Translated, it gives CASSQDFSSGKSNEQFF.

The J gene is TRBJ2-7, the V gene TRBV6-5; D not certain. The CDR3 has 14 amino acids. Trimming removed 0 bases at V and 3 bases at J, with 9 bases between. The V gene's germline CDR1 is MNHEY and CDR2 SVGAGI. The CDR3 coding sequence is TGTGCCAGCAGTTACTCGAACCCTAACTACGAGCAGTACTTC. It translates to CASSYSNPNYEQYF.

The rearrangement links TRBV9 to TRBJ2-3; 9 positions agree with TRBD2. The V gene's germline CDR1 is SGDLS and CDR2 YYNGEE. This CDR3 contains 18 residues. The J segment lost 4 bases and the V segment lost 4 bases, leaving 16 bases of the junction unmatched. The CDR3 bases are TGTGCCAGCAGCCCCAACTCCGGTAGCGGGAGTTTCCCAGATACGCAGTATTTT. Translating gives CASSPNSGSGSFPDTQYF.

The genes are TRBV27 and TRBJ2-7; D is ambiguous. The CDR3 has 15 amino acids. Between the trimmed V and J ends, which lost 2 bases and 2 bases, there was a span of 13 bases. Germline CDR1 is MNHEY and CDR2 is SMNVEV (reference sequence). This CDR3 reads CASSLKAAETYEQYF. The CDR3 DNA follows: TGTGCCAGCAGTTTAAAAGCCGCGGAGACCTACGAGCAGTACTTC.

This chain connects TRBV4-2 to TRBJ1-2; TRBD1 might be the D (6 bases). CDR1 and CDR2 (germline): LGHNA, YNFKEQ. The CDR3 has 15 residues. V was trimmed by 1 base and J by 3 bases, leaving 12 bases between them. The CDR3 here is CASSQVTGRDYGYTF. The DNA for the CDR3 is TGTGCCAGCAGCCAAGTTACAGGGAGGGACTATGGCTACACCTTC.

Here the CDR3 DNA reads TGCAGCGCCGAAGGACTAGCGGGAGATCCAGATACGCAGTATTTT. Amino acids: CSAEGLAGDPDTQYF. The genes are TRBV29-1 and TRBJ2-3; 13 nucleotides agree with TRBD2. The junction had 8 bases not matched to a gene; V was cut back by 7 bases and J by 4 bases. This CDR3 contains 15 residues. Per germline, CDR1 SQVTM and CDR2 ANQGSEA.

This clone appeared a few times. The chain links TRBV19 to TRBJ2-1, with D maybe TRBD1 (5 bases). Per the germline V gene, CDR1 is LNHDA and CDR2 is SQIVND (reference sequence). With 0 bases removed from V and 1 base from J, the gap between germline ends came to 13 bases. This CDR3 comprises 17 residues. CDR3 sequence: CASSIEFRAGSYNEQFF. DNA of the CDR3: TGTGCCAGTAGTATAGAATTCAGGGCCGGATCCTACAATGAGCAGTTCTTC. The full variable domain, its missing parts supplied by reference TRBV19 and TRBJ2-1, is DGGITQSPKYLFRKEGQNVTLSCEQNLNHDAMYWYRQDPGQGLRLIYYSQIVNDFQKGDIAEGYSVSREKKESFPLTVTSAQKNPTAFYLCASSIEFRAGSYNEQFFGPGTRLTVL.

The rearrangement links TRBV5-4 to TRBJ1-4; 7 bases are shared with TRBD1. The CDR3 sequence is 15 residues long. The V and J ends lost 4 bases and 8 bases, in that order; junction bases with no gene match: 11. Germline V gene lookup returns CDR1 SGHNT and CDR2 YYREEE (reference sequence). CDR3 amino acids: CASSHTGAPDEKLFF. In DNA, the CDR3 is TGTGCCAGCAGCCATACAGGGGCGCCCGACGAAAAACTGTTTTTT.

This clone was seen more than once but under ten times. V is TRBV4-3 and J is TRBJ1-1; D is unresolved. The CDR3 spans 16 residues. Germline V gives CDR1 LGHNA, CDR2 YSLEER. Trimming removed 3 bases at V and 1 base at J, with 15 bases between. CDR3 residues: CASSHGRNTPNTEAFF. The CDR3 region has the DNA TGCGCCAGCAGCCATGGCCGGAACACCCCGAACACTGAAGCTTTCTTT.

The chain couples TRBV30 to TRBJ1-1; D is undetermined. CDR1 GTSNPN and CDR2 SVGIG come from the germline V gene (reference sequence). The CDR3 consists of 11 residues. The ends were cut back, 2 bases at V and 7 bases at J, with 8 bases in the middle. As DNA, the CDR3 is TGTGCCTGGAGTCCGACCATTGAAGCTTTCTTT. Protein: CAWSPTIEAFF.

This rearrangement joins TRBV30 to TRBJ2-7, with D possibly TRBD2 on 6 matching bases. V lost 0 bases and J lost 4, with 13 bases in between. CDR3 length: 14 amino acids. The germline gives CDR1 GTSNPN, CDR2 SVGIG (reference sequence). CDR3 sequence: CAWSVRTSPYEQYF. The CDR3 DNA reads TGTGCCTGGAGTGTACGAACTAGCCCTTACGAGCAGTACTTC.

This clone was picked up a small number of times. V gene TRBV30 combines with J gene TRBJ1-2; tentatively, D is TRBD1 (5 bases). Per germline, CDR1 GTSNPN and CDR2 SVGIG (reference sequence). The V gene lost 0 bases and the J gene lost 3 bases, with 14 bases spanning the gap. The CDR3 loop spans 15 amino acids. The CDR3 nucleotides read TGTGCCTGGAGTGTTACAGGCAGGGTGCACTATGGCTACACCTTC. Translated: CAWSVTGRVHYGYTF.

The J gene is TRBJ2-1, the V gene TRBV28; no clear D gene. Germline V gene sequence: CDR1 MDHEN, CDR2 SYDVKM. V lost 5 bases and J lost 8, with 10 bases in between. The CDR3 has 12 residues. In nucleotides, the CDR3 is TGTGCCAGCAGTCTCCCCGGCTATGAGCAGTTCTTC. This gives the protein CASSLPGYEQFF.

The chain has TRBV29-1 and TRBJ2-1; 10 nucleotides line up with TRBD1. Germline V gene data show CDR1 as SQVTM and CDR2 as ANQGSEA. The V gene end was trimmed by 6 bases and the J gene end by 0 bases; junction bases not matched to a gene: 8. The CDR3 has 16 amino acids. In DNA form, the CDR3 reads TGCAGCGTCGAGACCGGGACAGGGGTCTCCTACAATGAGCAGTTCTTC. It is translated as CSVETGTGVSYNEQFF.

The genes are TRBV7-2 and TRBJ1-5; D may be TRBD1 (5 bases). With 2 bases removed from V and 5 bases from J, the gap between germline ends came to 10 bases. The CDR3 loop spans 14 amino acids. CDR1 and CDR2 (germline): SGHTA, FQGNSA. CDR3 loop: CASSLSQGDQPQHF. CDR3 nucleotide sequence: TGTGCCAGCAGCTTAAGTCAGGGTGATCAGCCCCAGCATTTT.

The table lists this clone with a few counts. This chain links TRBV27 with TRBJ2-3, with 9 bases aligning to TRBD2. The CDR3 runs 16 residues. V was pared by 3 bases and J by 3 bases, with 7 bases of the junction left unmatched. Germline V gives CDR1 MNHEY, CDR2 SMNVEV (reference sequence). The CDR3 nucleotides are TGTGCCAGCAGTTTGCTAGCGGGGCGCTTTACAGATACGCAGTATTTT. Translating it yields CASSLLAGRFTDTQYF.

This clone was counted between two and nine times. CDR3 DNA sequence: TGTGCCTACGCTCCGGGGTCAGATACGCAGTATTTT. This codes for CAYAPGSDTQYF. The rearrangement joins TRBV30 to TRBJ2-3; D is possibly TRBD2 (5 bases). Germline CDR1 reads GTSNPN; CDR2 reads SVGIG (reference sequence). V was cut by 7 bases and J by 4 bases, with 12 bases left in between. The CDR3 has 12 residues. The whole variable domain, filled in from reference TRBV30 and TRBJ2-3, reads SQTIHQWPATLVQPVGSPLSLECTVEGTSNPNLYWYRQAAGRGLQLLFYSVGIGQISSEVPQNLSASRPQDRQFILSSKKLLLSDSGFYLCAYAPGSDTQYFGPGTRLTVL.

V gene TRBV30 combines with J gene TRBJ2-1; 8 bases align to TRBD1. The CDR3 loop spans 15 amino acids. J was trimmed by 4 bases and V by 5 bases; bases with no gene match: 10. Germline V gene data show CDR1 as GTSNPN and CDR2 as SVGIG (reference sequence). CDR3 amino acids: CAWGRQGAVYNEQFF. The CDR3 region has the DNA TGTGCCTGGGGCAGGCAGGGGGCCGTTTACAATGAGCAGTTCTTC.

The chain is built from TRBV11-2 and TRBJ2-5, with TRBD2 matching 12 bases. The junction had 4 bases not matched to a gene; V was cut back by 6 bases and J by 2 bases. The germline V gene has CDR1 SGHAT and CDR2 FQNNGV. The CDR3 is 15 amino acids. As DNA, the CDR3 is TGTGCCAGCAGACGACTAGCGGGGGATCAAGAGACCCAGTACTTC. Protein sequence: CASRRLAGDQETQYF.

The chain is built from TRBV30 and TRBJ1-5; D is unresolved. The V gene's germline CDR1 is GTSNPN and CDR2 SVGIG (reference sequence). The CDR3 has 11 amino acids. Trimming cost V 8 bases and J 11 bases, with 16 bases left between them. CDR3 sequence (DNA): TGTGCCGCCGGTCAGGATGTATCCCAGCATTTT. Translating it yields CAAGQDVSQHF. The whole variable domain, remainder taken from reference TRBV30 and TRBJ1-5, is SQTIHQWPATLVQPVGSPLSLECTVEGTSNPNLYWYRQAAGRGLQLLFYSVGIGQISSEVPQNLSASRPQDRQFILSSKKLLLSDSGFYLCAAGQDVSQHFGDGTRLSIL.

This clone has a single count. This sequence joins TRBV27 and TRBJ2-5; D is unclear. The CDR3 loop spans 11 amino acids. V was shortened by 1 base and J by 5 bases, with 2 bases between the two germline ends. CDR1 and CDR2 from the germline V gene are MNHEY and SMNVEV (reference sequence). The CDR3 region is CASSLYETQYF. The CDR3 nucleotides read TGTGCCAGCAGTTTATACGAGACCCAGTACTTC.